This is a list of T cell receptor beta chains from one sample in a study of T cell responses to AZD1222 COVID-19 vaccine. Clones were read by immunoSEQ multiplex PCR, and TCRdb kept only the in-frame ones, dropping some. The sample has approximately 130,000 clones; roughly nine tenths are singletons. Sample: peripheral blood, taken 28 days after the second AZD1222 dose. The receptors were gathered from an adult who received the AZD1222 COVID-19 vaccine. Both conserved end residues are part of each CDR3. The D gene is left open where the match is weak. A row's size may be missing; if present it is once, few, many or a size class.

d_call,clone_size,v_call,j_call,cdr3_aa,cdr3_nt
TRBD1,.,TRBV20-1,TRBJ1-2,CSAGGQGIYGYTF,TGCAGTGCTGGTGGACAGGGGATCTATGGCTACACCTTC
TRBD2,.,TRBV3-1/TRBV3-2,TRBJ2-7,CASSQESGTSGEQYF,TGTGCCAGCAGCCAGGAAAGCGGGACCTCGGGTGAGCAGTACTTC
.,.,TRBV21-1,TRBJ1-5,CASPPWGRPQHF,TGTGCCAGCCCCCCTTGGGGTCGGCCCCAGCATTTT
TRBD2,.,TRBV2,TRBJ2-5,CASSEGTSGRWTQYF,TGTGCCAGCAGTGAGGGGACTAGCGGGAGGTGGACCCAGTACTTC
TRBD2,.,TRBV5-6,TRBJ2-7,CASSSGLAGLEQYF,TGTGCCAGCAGCTCGGGACTAGCGGGTCTCGAGCAGTACTTC
TRBD2,.,TRBV7-9,TRBJ2-4,CASSPLAGGMGAKNIQYF,TGTGCCAGCAGCCCGCTAGCGGGAGGGATGGGGGCCAAAAACATTCAGTACTTC
.,few,TRBV5-1,TRBJ2-5,CASSPQVPGTQETQYF,TGCGCCAGCAGCCCCCAAGTCCCCGGGACCCAAGAGACCCAGTACTTC
.,.,TRBV30,TRBJ2-1,CAWWGNGNEQFF,TGTGCCTGGTGGGGGAACGGCAATGAGCAGTTCTTC
TRBD2,few,TRBV7-2,TRBJ2-7,CASSFTSGPTYEQYF,TGTGCCAGCAGCTTCACTAGCGGGCCCACCTACGAGCAGTACTTC
.,.,TRBV4-3,TRBJ2-1,CASSQAATTRYNEQFF,TGCGCCAGCAGCCAAGCGGCGACTACACGATACAATGAGCAGTTCTTC
.,.,TRBV18,TRBJ1-1,CASSPVQLNTEAFF,TGTGCCAGCTCACCAGTACAGCTGAACACTGAAGCTTTCTTT
TRBD2,once,TRBV5-4,TRBJ2-1,CASSFSGGAVNEQFF,TGTGCCAGCAGCTTTAGCGGGGGGGCTGTGAATGAGCAGTTCTTC
.,.,TRBV6-2/TRBV6-3,TRBJ2-7,CASSLRWDYEQYF,TGTGCCAGCAGCCTCCGGTGGGACTACGAGCAGTACTTC
TRBD1,.,TRBV27,TRBJ2-2,CASSFRTGITGELFF,TGTGCCAGCAGTTTCCGGACAGGGATCACCGGGGAGCTGTTTTTT
.,.,TRBV6-1,TRBJ1-5,CASSEWVGNQPQHF,TGTGCCAGCAGTGAATGGGTGGGTAATCAGCCCCAGCATTTT
.,.,TRBV5-1,TRBJ2-3,CASSSRSVGGFPDTQYF,TGCGCCAGCAGCTCAAGGAGTGTAGGAGGGTTCCCAGATACGCAGTATTTT
.,.,TRBV27,TRBJ1-6,CASRGGSYNSPLHF,TGTGCCAGCAGGGGAGGCTCCTATAATTCACCCCTCCACTTT
.,.,TRBV19,TRBJ2-7,CARFRSGGRASYEQYF,TGTGCCAGGTTTCGAAGCGGAGGGCGGGCCTCCTACGAGCAGTACTTC
TRBD1,few,TRBV6-5,TRBJ1-2,CASKRDRGHYGYTF,TGTGCCAGCAAGAGGGACAGGGGGCACTATGGCTACACCTTC
.,once,TRBV18,TRBJ1-4,CASSLGPNEKLFF,TGTGCCAGCTCACTGGGACCGAATGAAAAACTGTTTTTT
TRBD1,.,TRBV5-6,TRBJ1-4,CASSPGTGVNEKLFF,TGTGCCAGCAGCCCCGGGACAGGTGTTAATGAAAAACTGTTTTTT
TRBD1,.,TRBV10-3,TRBJ1-5,CAISRQGARQPQHF,TGTGCCATCAGTCGACAGGGGGCACGACAGCCCCAGCATTTT
.,.,TRBV20-1,TRBJ1-4,CSAREVEKLFF,TGCAGTGCTAGAGAGGTTGAAAAACTGTTTTTT
.,.,TRBV2,TRBJ1-2,CASIWGADGYTF,TGTGCCAGCATTTGGGGGGCCGATGGCTACACCTTC
.,.,TRBV7-8,TRBJ2-2,CASSLAVAGQTGELFF,TGTGCCAGCAGCTTAGCGGTGGCAGGGCAAACCGGGGAGCTGTTTTTT
TRBD1,once,TRBV7-2,TRBJ1-4,CASSHGQGNEKLFF,TGTGCCAGCAGCCACGGACAGGGAAATGAAAAACTGTTTTTT
TRBD1,.,TRBV19,TRBJ2-7,CASSTITGGVSYEQYF,TGTGCCAGTAGCACTATCACAGGGGGTGTTTCCTACGAGCAGTACTTC
.,once,TRBV5-1,TRBJ1-1,CASSVMTQNTEAFF,TGCGCCAGCAGCGTGATGACACAGAACACTGAAGCTTTCTTT
.,few,TRBV6-5,TRBJ2-7,CASSYSLADTYEQYF,TGTGCCAGCAGTTACTCCTTAGCGGACACCTACGAGCAGTACTTC
.,once,TRBV13,TRBJ1-5,CASSLGRSNQPQHF,TGTGCCAGCAGCTTAGGACGAAGCAATCAGCCCCAGCATTTT
.,.,TRBV6-1,TRBJ2-7,CASSDLQGSEQYF,TGTGCCAGCAGTGACCTACAGGGCTCCGAGCAGTACTTC
.,few,TRBV27,TRBJ1-6,CASSHPPGDLSF,TGTGCCAGCAGTCACCCCCCCGGGGACCTCTCCTTT
.,.,TRBV7-3,TRBJ2-1,CASSLVRGGWNEQFF,TGTGCCAGCAGCTTAGTGAGGGGTGGATGGAATGAGCAGTTCTTC
.,.,TRBV10-3,TRBJ1-5,CAISPDGGYSNQPQHF,TGTGCCATCTCTCCCGACGGGGGATATAGCAATCAGCCCCAGCATTTT
.,once,TRBV6-5,TRBJ2-7,CASSYPPGYEQYF,TGTGCCAGCAGTTACCCTCCAGGGTACGAGCAGTACTTC
.,.,TRBV10-3,TRBJ2-5,CAISEREETQYF,TGTGCCATCAGTGAAAGGGAAGAGACCCAGTACTTC
.,.,TRBV2,TRBJ2-2,CASSVRGSGPGELFF,TGTGCCAGCAGTGTAAGGGGCAGCGGGCCCGGGGAGCTGTTTTTT
.,.,TRBV30,TRBJ2-7,CAWGTGFGEQYF,TGTGCCTGGGGCACAGGGTTCGGGGAGCAGTACTTC
TRBD1,.,TRBV7-2,TRBJ1-1,CASSWGDRPRTEAFF,TGTGCCAGCAGCTGGGGGGACAGGCCAAGGACTGAAGCTTTCTTT
.,.,TRBV15,TRBJ1-6,CATSRTTASYNSPLHF,TGTGCCACCAGCCGTACCACGGCCTCCTATAATTCACCCCTCCACTTT
TRBD1,once,TRBV19,TRBJ2-5,CASSNRGRETQYF,TGTGCCAGTAGTAACAGGGGGCGGGAGACCCAGTACTTC
.,.,TRBV6-2/TRBV6-3,TRBJ1-3,CASSTGTFVYLGSGNTIYF,TGTGCCAGCAGTACCGGGACATTCGTGTATTTGGGCTCCGGAAACACCATATATTTT
.,.,TRBV12-5,TRBJ2-5,CASGKRTEAGETQYF,TGTGCTAGTGGGAAACGGACAGAGGCAGGAGAGACCCAGTACTTC
.,.,TRBV7-9,TRBJ1-2,CASSLERGSGGYTF,TGTGCCAGCAGCTTAGAGAGGGGATCAGGCGGCTACACCTTC
.,.,TRBV28,TRBJ1-1,CASSSPAGGATEAFF,TGTGCCAGCAGTTCCCCCGCAGGAGGTGCCACTGAAGCTTTCTTT
TRBD1,.,TRBV27,TRBJ1-6,CASSGTGGSPLHF,TGTGCCAGCAGCGGGACAGGTGGGTCACCCCTCCACTTT
.,.,TRBV19,TRBJ1-5,CASVGGGGPPNQPQHF,TGTGCCAGTGTTGGAGGGGGGGGTCCGCCAAATCAGCCCCAGCATTTT
.,.,TRBV6-5,TRBJ1-5,CASRRERNQPQHF,TGTGCCAGCAGGAGGGAGCGCAATCAGCCCCAGCATTTT
.,.,TRBV5-4,TRBJ2-7,CASSLGNVDSYEQYF,TGTGCCAGCAGCTTGGGCAACGTTGACTCCTACGAGCAGTACTTC
.,.,TRBV24-1,TRBJ1-4,CATSRDFWRETSNEKLFF,TGTGCCACCAGTCGCGACTTTTGGAGGGAAACTTCTAATGAAAAACTGTTTTTT
.,.,TRBV5-1,TRBJ1-6,CASSLGRGGPYNSPLHF,TGCGCCAGCAGCTTGGGGCGCGGGGGGCCCTATAATTCACCCCTCCACTTT
.,.,TRBV4-2,TRBJ1-6,CASSQDRSSYNSPLHF,TGTGCCAGCAGCCAAGATCGGAGCTCCTATAATTCACCCCTCCACTTT
.,.,TRBV7-9,TRBJ1-2,CASSLARDYGYTF,TGTGCCAGCAGCTTAGCCAGGGATTATGGCTACACCTTC
.,.,TRBV18,TRBJ1-5,CASSPVAYYSNQPQHF,TGTGCCAGCTCACCGGTCGCTTACTATAGCAATCAGCCCCAGCATTTT
.,.,TRBV27,TRBJ1-5,CASSLSRGIQPQHF,TGTGCCAGCAGTTTAAGTAGGGGCATTCAGCCCCAGCATTTT
.,few,TRBV29-1,TRBJ1-1,CSVQGGKGVTEAFF,TGCAGCGTTCAGGGAGGCAAGGGGGTCACTGAAGCTTTCTTT
TRBD1,.,TRBV3-1/TRBV3-2,TRBJ1-3,CASRPRAGGHGRNTIYF,TGTGCCAGCAGGCCAAGAGCAGGGGGCCATGGGAGAAACACCATATATTTT